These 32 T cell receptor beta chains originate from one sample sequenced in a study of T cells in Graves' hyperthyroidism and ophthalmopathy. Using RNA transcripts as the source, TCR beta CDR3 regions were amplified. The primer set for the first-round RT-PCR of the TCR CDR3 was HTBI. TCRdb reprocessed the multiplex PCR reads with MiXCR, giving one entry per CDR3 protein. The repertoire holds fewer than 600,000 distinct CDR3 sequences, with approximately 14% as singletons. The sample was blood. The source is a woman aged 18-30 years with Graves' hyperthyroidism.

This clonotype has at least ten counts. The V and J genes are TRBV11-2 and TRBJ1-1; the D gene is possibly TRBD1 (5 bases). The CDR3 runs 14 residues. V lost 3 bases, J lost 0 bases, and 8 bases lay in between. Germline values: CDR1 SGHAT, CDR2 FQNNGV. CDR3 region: CASSLAGMNTEAFF. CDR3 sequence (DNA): TGTGCCAGCAGCTTGGCAGGGATGAACACTGAAGCTTTCTTT.

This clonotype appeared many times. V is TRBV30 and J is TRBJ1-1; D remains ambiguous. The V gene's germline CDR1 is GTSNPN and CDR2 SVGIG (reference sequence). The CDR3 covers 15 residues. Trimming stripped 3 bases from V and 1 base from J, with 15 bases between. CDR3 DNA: TGTGCCTGGAGGCGCGGGGAGGCTCAGAACACTGAAGCTTTCTTT. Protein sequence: CAWRRGEAQNTEAFF.

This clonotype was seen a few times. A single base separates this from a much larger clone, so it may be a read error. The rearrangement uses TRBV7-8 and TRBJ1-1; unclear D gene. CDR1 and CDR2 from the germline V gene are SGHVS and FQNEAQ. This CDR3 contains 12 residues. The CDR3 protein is CANSWVSAEAFF. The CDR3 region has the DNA TGTGCCAACAGCTGGGTGAGCGCTGAAGCTTTCTTT.

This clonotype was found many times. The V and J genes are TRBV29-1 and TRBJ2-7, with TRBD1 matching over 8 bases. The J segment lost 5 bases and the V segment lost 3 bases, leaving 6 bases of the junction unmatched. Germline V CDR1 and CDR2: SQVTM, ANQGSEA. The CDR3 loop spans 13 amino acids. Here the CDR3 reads CSVDGQGSHEQYF. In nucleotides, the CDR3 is TGCAGCGTTGACGGACAGGGTAGCCACGAGCAGTACTTC.

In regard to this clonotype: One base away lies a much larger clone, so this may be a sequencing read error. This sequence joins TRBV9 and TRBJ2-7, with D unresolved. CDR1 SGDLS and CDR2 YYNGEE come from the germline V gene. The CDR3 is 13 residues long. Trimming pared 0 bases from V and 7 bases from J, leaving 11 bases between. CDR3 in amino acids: CASSVDGNYEQYF. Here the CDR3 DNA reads TGTGCCAGCAGCGTAGATGGAAACTATGAGCAGTACTTC.

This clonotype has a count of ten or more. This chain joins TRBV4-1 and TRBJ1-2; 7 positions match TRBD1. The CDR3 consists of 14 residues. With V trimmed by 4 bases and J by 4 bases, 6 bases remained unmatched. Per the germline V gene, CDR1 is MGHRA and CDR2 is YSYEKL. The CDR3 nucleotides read TGCGCCAGCAGCCCAGACAGGGTTCTCTATGGCTACACCTTC. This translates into CASSPDRVLYGYTF.

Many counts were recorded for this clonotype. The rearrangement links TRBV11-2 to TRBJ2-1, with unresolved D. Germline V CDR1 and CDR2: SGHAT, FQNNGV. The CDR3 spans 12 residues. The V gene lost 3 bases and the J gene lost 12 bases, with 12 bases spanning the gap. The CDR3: CASSLTNPRQFF. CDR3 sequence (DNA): TGTGCCAGCAGCTTGACGAACCCTAGGCAGTTCTTC.

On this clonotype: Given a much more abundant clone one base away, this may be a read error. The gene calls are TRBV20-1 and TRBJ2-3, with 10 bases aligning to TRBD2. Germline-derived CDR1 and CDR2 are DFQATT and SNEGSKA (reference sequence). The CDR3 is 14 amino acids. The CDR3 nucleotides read TGCAGTGCTAAAGCGGGAGGGCCCACAAATACGCAGTATTTT. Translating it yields CSAKAGGPTNTQYF.

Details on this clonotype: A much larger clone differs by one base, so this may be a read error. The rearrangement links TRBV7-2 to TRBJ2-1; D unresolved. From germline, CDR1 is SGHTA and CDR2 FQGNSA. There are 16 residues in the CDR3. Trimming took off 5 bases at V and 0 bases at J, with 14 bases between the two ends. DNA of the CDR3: TGTGCCAGCAGCCCCCTCGACTTCCTCTCCTACAATGAGCAGTTCTTC. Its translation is CASSPLDFLSYNEQFF.

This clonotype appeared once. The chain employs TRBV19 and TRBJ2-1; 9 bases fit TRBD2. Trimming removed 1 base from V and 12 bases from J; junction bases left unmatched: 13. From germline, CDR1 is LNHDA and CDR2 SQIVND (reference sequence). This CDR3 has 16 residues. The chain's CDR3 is CASSIGRIAGEYRQFF. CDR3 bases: TGTGCCAGTAGTATAGGGAGAATAGCGGGAGAGTATCGGCAGTTCTTC.

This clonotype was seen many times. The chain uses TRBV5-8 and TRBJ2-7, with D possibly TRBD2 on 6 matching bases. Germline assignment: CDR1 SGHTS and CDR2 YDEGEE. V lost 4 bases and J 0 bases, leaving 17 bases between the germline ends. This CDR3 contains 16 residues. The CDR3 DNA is TGTGCCAGCAGCCTAGCCTCGGCGGGGAGCTCCTACGAGCAGTACGTC. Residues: CASSLASAGSSYEQYV.

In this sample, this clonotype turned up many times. This CDR3 is CASSLGFQAGEQFF. CDR3 DNA: TGTGCCAGCAGTTTAGGTTTTCAAGCGGGTGAGCAGTTCTTC. The chain joins TRBV27 to TRBJ2-1; D possibly corresponds to TRBD2 (6 bases). The CDR3 length is 14 residues. CDR1 and CDR2 (germline): MNHEY, SMNVEV (reference sequence). Trimming shortened V by 2 bases and J by 9 bases, and 14 bases separated the two germline ends.

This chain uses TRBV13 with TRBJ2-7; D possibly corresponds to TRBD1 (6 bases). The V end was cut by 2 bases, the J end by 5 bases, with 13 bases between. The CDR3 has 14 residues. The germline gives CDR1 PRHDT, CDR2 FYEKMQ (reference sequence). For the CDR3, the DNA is TGTGCCAGCAGCTTAAACAGGGTCGGCCACGAGCAGTACTTC. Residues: CASSLNRVGHEQYF.

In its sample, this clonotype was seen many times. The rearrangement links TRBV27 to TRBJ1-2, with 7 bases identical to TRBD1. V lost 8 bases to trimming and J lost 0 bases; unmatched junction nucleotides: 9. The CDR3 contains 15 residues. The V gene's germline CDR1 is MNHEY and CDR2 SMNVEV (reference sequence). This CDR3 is CASRRQGPANYGYTF. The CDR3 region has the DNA TGTGCCAGCCGGCGACAGGGCCCAGCTAACTATGGCTACACCTTC.

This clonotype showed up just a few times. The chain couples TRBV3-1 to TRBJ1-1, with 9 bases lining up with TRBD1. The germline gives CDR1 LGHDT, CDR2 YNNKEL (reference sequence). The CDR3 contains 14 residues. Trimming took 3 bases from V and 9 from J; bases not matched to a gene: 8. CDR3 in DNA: TGTGCCAGCAGCCAGGGGGACAGGGTTGGTAAAGCTTTCTTT. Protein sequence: CASSQGDRVGKAFF.

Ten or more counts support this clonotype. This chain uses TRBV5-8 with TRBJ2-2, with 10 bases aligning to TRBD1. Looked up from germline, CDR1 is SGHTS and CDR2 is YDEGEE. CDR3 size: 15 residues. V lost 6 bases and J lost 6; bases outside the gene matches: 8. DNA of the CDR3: TGTGCCAGCACTCCGGGACAGGGGTTGGCCGGGGAGCTGTTTTTT. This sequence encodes CASTPGQGLAGELFF.

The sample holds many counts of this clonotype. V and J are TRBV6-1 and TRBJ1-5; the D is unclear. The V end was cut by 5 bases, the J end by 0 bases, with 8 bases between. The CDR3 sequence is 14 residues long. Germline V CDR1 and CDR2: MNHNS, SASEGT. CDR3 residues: CASSKGRSNQPQHF. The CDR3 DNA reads TGTGCCAGCAGTAAAGGACGTAGCAATCAGCCCCAGCATTTT.

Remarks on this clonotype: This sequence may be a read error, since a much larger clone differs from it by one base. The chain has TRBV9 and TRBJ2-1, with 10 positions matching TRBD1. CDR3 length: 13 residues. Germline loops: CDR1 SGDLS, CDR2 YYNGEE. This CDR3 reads CVSSGTGANEQFF. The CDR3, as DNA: TGTGTCAGCAGCGGGACAGGGGCCAATGAGCAGTTCTTC.

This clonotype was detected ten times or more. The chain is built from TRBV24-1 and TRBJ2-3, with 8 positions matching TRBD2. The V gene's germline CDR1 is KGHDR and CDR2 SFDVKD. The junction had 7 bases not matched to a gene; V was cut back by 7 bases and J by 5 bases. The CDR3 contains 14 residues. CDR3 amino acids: CATRGGGLEDTQYF. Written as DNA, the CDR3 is TGTGCCACCAGGGGGGGGGGACTAGAAGATACGCAGTATTTT.

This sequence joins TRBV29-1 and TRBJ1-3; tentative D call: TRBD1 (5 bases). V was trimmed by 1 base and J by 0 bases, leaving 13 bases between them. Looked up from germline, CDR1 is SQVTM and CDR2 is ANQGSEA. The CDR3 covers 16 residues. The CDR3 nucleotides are TGCAGCGTTGAAGGATTCGAGGGGAGCTCTGGAAACACCATATATTTT. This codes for CSVEGFEGSSGNTIYF.

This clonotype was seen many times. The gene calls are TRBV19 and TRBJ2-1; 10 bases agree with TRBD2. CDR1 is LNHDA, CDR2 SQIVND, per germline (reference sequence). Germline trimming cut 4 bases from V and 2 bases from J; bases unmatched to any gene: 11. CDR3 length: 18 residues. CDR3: CASSSPAGGYQPYNEQFF. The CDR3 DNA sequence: TGTGCCAGTAGTAGCCCAGCGGGAGGGTATCAGCCCTACAATGAGCAGTTCTTC.

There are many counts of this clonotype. CDR3 DNA: TGCAGTGCTAGAGATCGGGCGGGAGGGCACTACAATGAGCAGTTCTTC. This encodes CSARDRAGGHYNEQFF. The rearrangement joins TRBV20-1 to TRBJ2-1, with TRBD2 identical over 9 bases. With V trimmed by 0 bases and J by 3 bases, 6 bases remained unmatched. This CDR3 is 16 amino acids long. Looked up from germline, CDR1 is DFQATT and CDR2 is SNEGSKA (reference sequence).

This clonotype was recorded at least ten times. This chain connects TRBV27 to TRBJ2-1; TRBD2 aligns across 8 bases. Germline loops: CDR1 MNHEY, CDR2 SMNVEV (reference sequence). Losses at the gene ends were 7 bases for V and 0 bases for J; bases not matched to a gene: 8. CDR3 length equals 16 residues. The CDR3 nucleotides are TGTGCCAGCACTACCTACAGCGGGAGCTCCTACAATGAGCAGTTCTTC. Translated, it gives CASTTYSGSSYNEQFF.

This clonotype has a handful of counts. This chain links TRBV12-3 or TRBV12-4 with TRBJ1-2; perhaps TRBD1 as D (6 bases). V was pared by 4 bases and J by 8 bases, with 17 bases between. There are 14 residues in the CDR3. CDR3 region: CASSSQGTPGGYTF. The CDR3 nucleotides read TGTGCCAGCAGTTCCCAGGGGACCCCCGGGGGCTACACCTTC.

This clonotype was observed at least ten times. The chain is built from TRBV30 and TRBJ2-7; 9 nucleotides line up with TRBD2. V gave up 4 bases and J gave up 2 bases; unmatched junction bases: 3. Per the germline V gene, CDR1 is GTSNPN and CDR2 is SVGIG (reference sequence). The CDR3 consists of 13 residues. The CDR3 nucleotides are TGTGCCTGGACCCAGCGGGGGGCCTACGAGCAGTACTTC. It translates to CAWTQRGAYEQYF.

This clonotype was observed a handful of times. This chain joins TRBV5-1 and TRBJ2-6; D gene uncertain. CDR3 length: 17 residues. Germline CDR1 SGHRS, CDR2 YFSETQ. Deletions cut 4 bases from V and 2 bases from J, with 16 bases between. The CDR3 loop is CASSLSLSNPGANVLTF. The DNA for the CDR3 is TGCGCCAGCAGCCTATCGCTCTCGAACCCTGGGGCCAACGTCCTGACTTTC.

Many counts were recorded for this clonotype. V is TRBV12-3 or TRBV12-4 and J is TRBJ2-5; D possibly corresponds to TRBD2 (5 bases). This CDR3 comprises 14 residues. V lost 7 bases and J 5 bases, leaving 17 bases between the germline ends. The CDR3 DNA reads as TGTGCCAGCACCCGCCCCCCGGGATCGGAGACCCAGTACTTC. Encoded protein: CASTRPPGSETQYF.

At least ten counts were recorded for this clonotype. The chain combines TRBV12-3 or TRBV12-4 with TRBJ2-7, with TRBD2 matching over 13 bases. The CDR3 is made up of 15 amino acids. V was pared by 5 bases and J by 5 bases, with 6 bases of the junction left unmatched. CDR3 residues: CASSPRTSGSDEQYF. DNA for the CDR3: TGTGCCAGCAGTCCCCGGACTAGCGGGAGCGACGAGCAGTACTTC.

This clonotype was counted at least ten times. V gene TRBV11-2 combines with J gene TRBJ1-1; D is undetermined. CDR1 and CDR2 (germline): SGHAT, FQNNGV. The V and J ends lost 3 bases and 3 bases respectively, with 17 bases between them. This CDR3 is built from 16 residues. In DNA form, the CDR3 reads TGTGCCAGCAGCTTTGGCCGGGTCGTTGGGGACACTGAAGCTTTCTTT. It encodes CASSFGRVVGDTEAFF.

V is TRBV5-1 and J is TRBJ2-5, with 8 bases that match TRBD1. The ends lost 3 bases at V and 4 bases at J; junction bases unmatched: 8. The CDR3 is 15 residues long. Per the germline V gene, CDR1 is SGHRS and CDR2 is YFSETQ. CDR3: CASSSETGVLETQYF. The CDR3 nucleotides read TGCGCCAGCAGCTCGGAGACAGGGGTCCTAGAGACCCAGTACTTC.

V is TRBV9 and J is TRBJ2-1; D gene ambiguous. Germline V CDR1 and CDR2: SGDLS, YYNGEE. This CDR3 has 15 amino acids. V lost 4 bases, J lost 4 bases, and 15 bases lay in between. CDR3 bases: TGTGCCAGCAGCCCATCTCTGTGGGAATACAATGAGCAGTTCTTC. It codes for CASSPSLWEYNEQFF.

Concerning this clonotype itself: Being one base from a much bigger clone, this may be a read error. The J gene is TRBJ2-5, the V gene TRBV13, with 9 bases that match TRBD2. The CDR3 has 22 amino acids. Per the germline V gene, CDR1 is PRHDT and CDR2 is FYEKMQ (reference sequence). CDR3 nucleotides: TGTTCCAGCAACCCTCCAGCAGAACCACCCAAGGTGGTAGCGGGAGTCAAAGAGACCCAGTACTTC. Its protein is CSSNPPAEPPKVVAGVKETQYF.